This is a list of T cell receptor beta chains from one sample in a study of shared clonotypes between healthy human individuals. Profiled with immunoSEQ multiplex PCR; TCRdb holds only in-frame clones, not every one. This sample has 2 million to 3 million clones; over 85% occur once, and the top ten carry roughly 0.13%. What was sequenced was naive CD4+ T cells sorted from blood. The receptors stem from a man younger than 35 in good health. Both conserved end residues are part of each CDR3. Fields, in order: J gene, D gene, clone size, V gene, CDR3 protein, CDR3 DNA. A D gene is named only where the DNA matches it firmly. Clone size is stated in some rows and not others, as once, few, many or a class when expanded.

TRBJ1-2,TRBD1,.,TRBV15,CATSRDLSRGLGGYTF,TGTGCCACCAGCAGAGATTTGAGCAGGGGGCTGGGTGGCTACACCTTC
TRBJ2-3,TRBD2,.,TRBV6-5,CASSYPGLEDTQYF,TGTGCCAGCAGTTACCCGGGACTAGAAGATACGCAGTATTTT
TRBJ2-5,.,.,TRBV7-3,CASSQSFSETQYF,TGTGCCAGCAGCCAATCCTTCTCAGAGACCCAGTACTTC
TRBJ1-1,TRBD1,.,TRBV10-3,CAISDSRTGGRAFF,TGTGCCATCAGTGATTCCCGGACAGGCGGACGGGCTTTCTTT
TRBJ1-2,.,.,TRBV18,CASSPLDGDYGYTF,TGTGCCAGCTCACCTTTAGACGGAGACTATGGCTACACCTTC
TRBJ1-2,.,.,TRBV5-1,CASSGDSRYGYTF,TGCGCCAGCAGCGGGGACTCTCGCTATGGCTACACCTTC
TRBJ1-5,.,few,TRBV21-1,CASRSGTGVNQPQHF,TGTGCCAGCAGGTCCGGGACAGGAGTCAATCAGCCCCAGCATTTT
TRBJ2-7,.,.,TRBV9,CASSVGLAPLSYEQYF,TGTGCCAGCAGCGTAGGGCTGGCCCCCCTTTCATACGAGCAGTACTTC
TRBJ1-6,.,.,TRBV28,CASTAGAGAYSPLHF,TGTGCCAGCACCGCAGGGGCAGGGGCCTATTCACCCCTCCACTTT
TRBJ1-2,TRBD1,.,TRBV6-5,CASSYGTGGLFYGYTF,TGTGCCAGCAGTTACGGGACAGGGGGCTTATTCTATGGCTACACCTTC
TRBJ2-3,.,.,TRBV5-8,CASSLRDTQYF,TGTGCCAGCAGCTTAAGGGATACGCAGTATTTT
TRBJ2-4,.,.,TRBV7-2,CASSARVAKNIQYF,TGTGCCAGCAGCGCCAGGGTAGCCAAAAACATTCAGTACTTC
TRBJ2-6,TRBD1,.,TRBV6-1,CASTPGGSGANVLTF,TGTGCCAGCACCCCAGGGGGCTCCGGGGCCAACGTCCTGACTTTC
TRBJ2-1,TRBD1,.,TRBV9,CASSDFGQGPYNEQFF,TGTGCCAGCAGCGACTTCGGACAGGGCCCGTACAATGAGCAGTTCTTC
TRBJ2-3,.,.,TRBV9,CASSPSPGASTDTQYF,TGTGCCAGCAGCCCCTCCCCGGGGGCTAGCACAGATACGCAGTATTTT
TRBJ1-2,.,.,TRBV10-3,CAIRTDSNYGYTF,TGTGCCATACGGACAGACAGTAACTATGGCTACACCTTC
TRBJ2-3,.,.,TRBV2,CAGGSTDTQYF,TGTGCCGGAGGCAGCACAGATACGCAGTATTTT
TRBJ1-1,.,.,TRBV7-6,CASSANGFEAFF,TGTGCCAGCAGCGCCAACGGTTTTGAAGCTTTCTTT
TRBJ2-2,.,.,TRBV30,CAWSVQGLNTGELFF,TGTGCCTGGAGTGTACAGGGTTTGAACACCGGGGAGCTGTTTTTT
TRBJ1-2,TRBD1,.,TRBV27,CASSPKTPGQGFSSNYGYTF,TGTGCCAGCAGTCCCAAAACCCCGGGACAGGGCTTCTCATCTAACTATGGCTACACCTTC
TRBJ2-6,TRBD1,.,TRBV5-4,CASSLGNRGSGANVLTF,TGTGCCAGCAGCTTGGGAAACAGGGGCTCTGGGGCCAACGTCCTGACTTTC
TRBJ2-2,.,.,TRBV30,CAFNQLGTGELFF,TGTGCCTTTAACCAATTAGGGACCGGGGAGCTGTTTTTT
TRBJ2-5,TRBD2,.,TRBV9,CASSVGAGGAGTQYF,TGTGCCAGCAGCGTAGGGGCGGGAGGGGCAGGGACCCAGTACTTC
TRBJ1-4,.,.,TRBV7-2,CASSLVRGTYEKLFF,TGTGCCAGCAGCTTAGTACGGGGGACTTATGAAAAACTGTTTTTT
TRBJ2-5,.,.,TRBV7-2,CASSLSLAGRGTQYF,TGTGCCAGCAGCTTAAGCCTAGCCGGGCGGGGGACCCAGTACTTC
TRBJ2-2,.,.,TRBV7-2,CASSLDQGRNTGELFF,TGTGCCAGCAGCTTAGACCAAGGGAGGAACACCGGGGAGCTGTTTTTT
TRBJ2-7,TRBD2,.,TRBV5-4,CASSSGVGAGSYEQYF,TGTGCCAGCAGCTCCGGGGTGGGAGCGGGATCTTACGAGCAGTACTTC
TRBJ1-2,.,.,TRBV28,CASSPPGPTNYGYTF,TGTGCCAGCAGTCCACCGGGCCCTACGAACTATGGCTACACCTTC
TRBJ1-5,.,.,TRBV5-5,CASSFSPFQPQHF,TGTGCCAGCAGCTTTTCTCCCTTTCAGCCCCAGCATTTT
TRBJ2-3,.,.,TRBV4-3,CASSQEVADSTDTQYF,TGCGCCAGCAGCCAAGAGGTGGCAGATAGCACAGATACGCAGTATTTT
TRBJ2-3,.,.,TRBV19,CASSILGGTDTQYF,TGTGCCAGTAGTATCCTAGGAGGCACAGATACGCAGTATTTT
TRBJ2-2,TRBD2,.,TRBV7-8,CASLWTSGITGELFF,TGTGCCAGCCTATGGACTAGCGGGATAACCGGGGAGCTGTTTTTT